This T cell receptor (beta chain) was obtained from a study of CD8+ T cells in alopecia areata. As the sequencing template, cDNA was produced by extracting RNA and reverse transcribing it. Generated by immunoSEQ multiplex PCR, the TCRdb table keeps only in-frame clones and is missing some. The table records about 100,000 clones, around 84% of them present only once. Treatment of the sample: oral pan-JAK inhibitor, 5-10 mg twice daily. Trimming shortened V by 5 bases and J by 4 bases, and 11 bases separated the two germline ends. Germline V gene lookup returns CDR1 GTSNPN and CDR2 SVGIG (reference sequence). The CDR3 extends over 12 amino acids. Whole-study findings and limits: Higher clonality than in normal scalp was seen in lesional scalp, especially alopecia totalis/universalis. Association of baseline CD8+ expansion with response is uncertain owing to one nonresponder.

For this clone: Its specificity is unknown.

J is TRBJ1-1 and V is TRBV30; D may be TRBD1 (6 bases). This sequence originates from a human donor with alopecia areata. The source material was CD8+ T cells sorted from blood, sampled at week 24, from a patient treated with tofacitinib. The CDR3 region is CAWDTGPTEAFF. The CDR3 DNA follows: TGTGCCTGGGACACAGGGCCCACTGAAGCTTTCTTT.